This T cell receptor (beta chain) emerged from a study of cytomegalovirus exposure and HLA in healthy donors. Across the study: Of all 400 or so donors who were genotyped, 81% belonged to the Caucasian-associated ancestry cluster.

Comments on this clone: The antigen remains undetermined.

Researchers ran the PCR with 60 Vbeta and 13 Jbeta primers. Profiled with immunoSEQ multiplex PCR; TCRdb holds only in-frame clones, not every one. The sample lists some 140,000 clones; approximately 80% were seen once. Germline CDR1 MNHNY, CDR2 SVGAGI (reference sequence). The CDR3 spans 15 residues. J was trimmed by 2 bases and V by 7 bases; bases with no gene match: 7. Study results and caveats: A few chains tied to CMV proved CMV antigen-specific in vitro. Being indistinguishable, some V segments were excluded, TRBV6-2 and TRBV6-3 among them.

Sequencing was done on a sample of PBMCs. This TCR derives from a middle-aged woman in good health and CMV-seropositive. V and J are TRBV6-6 and TRBJ2-1, with 8 nucleotides matching TRBD1. This CDR3 reads CASTQDRDAYNEQFF. CDR3 coding DNA: TGTGCCAGCACCCAGGACAGGGACGCCTACAATGAGCAGTTCTTC.